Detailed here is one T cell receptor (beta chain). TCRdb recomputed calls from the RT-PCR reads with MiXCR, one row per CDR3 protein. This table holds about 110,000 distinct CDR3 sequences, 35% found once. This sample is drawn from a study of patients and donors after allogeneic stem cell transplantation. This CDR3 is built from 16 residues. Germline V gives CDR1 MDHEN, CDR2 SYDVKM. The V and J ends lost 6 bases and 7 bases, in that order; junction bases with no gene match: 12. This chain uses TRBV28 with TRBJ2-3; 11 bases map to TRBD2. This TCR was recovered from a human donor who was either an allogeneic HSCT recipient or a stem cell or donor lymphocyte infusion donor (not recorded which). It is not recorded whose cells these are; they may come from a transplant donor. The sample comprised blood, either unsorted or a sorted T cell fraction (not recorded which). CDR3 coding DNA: TGTGCCAGCAGCCGCGTTCCTAGCGGGAGGTGGAATACGCAGTATTTT. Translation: CASSRVPSGRWNTQYF.